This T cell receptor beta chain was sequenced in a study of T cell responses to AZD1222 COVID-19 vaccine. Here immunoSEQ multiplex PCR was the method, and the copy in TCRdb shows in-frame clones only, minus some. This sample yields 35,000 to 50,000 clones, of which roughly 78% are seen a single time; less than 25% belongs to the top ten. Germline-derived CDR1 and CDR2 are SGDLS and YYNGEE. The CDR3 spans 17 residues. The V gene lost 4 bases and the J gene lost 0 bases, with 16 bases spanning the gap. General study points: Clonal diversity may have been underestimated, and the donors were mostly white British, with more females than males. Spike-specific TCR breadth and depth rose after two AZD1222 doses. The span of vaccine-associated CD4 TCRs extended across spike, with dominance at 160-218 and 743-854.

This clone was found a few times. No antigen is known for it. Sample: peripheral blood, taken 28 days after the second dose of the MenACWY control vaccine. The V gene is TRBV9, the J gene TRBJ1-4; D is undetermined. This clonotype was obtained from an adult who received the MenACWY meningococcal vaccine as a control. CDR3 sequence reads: CASSPFMPGTTNEKLFF. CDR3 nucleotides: TGTGCCAGCAGCCCATTTATGCCAGGAACAACTAATGAAAAACTGTTTTTT.